A single T cell receptor (beta chain) is shown here with its context. As to time point: after neoadjuvant nivolumab, at surgical resection. Patients had newly diagnosed, untreated stage II-IVA oral cavity squamous cell carcinoma. The data were obtained in a study of neoadjuvant anti-PD-1 for oral cavity cancer. The CDR3 loop spans 16 amino acids. Germline V gene data show CDR1 as MGHRA and CDR2 as YSYEKL. After removal of 4 bases from V and 3 bases from J, the junction contained 10 bases not matched to a gene. The protocol was immunoSEQ multiplex PCR, while the TCRdb copy is restricted to in-frame clones and leaves out a portion. Among tens of thousands of clones listed, around 40% were seen once.

V and J are TRBV4-1 and TRBJ1-2; 8 bases are shared with TRBD1. The sequence came from a person between 40 and 85 years old with oral cavity squamous cell carcinoma. Material: tumor tissue, obtained after nivolumab (anti-PD-1) treatment. CDR3 sequence: CASSRSSGTGDYGYTF. CDR3 coding DNA: TGCGCCAGCAGCCGAAGCTCAGGGACAGGAGACTATGGCTACACCTTC.